This passage covers 31 T cell receptor beta chains from one sample sequenced in a study of blood T cell repertoires in COVID-19. Sequenced by immunoSEQ multiplex PCR; TCRdb stores in-frame clones only, minus some. The table has some 250,000 clones, roughly 76% seen once; the top ten hold 7.5%. Sequencing input: peripheral blood. Every receptor here comes from an elderly woman with COVID-19, enrolled during active disease.

For this clone: The junction does not match germline at one end; this may be a read error. This rearrangement joins TRBV5-1 to TRBJ2-2; possibly TRBD1 for D (5 bases). Germline CDR1 reads SGHRS; CDR2 reads YFSETQ. The CDR3 contains 14 residues. The CDR3 DNA reads as TGCGCCAGCAGATTGGACACGAACACCGGGGAGCTGTTTTTT. As protein: CASRLDTNTGELFF.

J is TRBJ2-3 and V is TRBV18; 7 bases are shared with TRBD2. CDR1 and CDR2 from the germline V gene are KGHSH and LQKENI. This CDR3 spans 15 amino acids. V was pared by 2 bases and J by 2 bases, with 4 bases of the junction left unmatched. In nucleotides, the CDR3 is TGTGCCAGCTCACCAGCGGGGGTAGACACAGATACGCAGTATTTT. Amino acid sequence: CASSPAGVDTDTQYF.

Note on this clone: An end of the junction differs from the germline gene, which may be a read error. CDR3 sequence reads: CTSKTSGGIRSNEQFF. As DNA, the CDR3 is TGTACCAGTAAAACTAGCGGGGGGATAAGGTCGAATGAGCAGTTCTTC. The chain links TRBV19 to TRBJ2-1; the match to TRBD2 covers 12 bases. Germline CDR1 is LNHDA and CDR2 is SQIVND (reference sequence). CDR3 length: 16 amino acids.

The gene calls are TRBV18 and TRBJ1-1; TRBD1 matches 7 bases. This CDR3 comprises 14 residues. From germline, CDR1 is KGHSH and CDR2 LQKENI. Trimming at V came to 4 bases and at J to 4 bases, leaving 6 bases not matched to a gene. The CDR3 spells CASSQNRGSTEAFF. The CDR3 DNA is TGTGCCAGCTCACAAAACAGGGGAAGCACTGAAGCTTTCTTT.

The chain combines TRBV19 with TRBJ2-7; D may be TRBD1 (6 bases). V lost 5 bases to trimming and J lost 1 base, with 12 bases between them. The CDR3 contains 14 residues. Germline lookup yields CDR1 LNHDA and CDR2 SQIVND (reference sequence). The CDR3 is CASSFGGQSYEQYF. In nucleotides, the CDR3 is TGTGCCAGTAGTTTTGGAGGACAGTCCTACGAGCAGTACTTC.

The chain has TRBV5-5 and TRBJ1-3; D might be TRBD1 (5 bases). The CDR3 runs 14 residues. Germline CDR1 reads SGHKS; CDR2 reads YYEKEE (reference sequence). The V end was cut by 5 bases, the J end by 6 bases, with 15 bases between. CDR3 sequence reads: CASRRGGLENTIYF. CDR3 coding DNA: TGTGCCAGCAGACGGGGGGGATTGGAAAACACCATATATTTT.

The chain couples TRBV28 to TRBJ2-7; 11 bases map to TRBD1. J lost 4 bases, V lost 7 bases, and 9 bases had no gene match. The germline V gene has CDR1 MDHEN and CDR2 SYDVKM. The CDR3 totals 15 residues. CDR3 in amino acids: CASTPGDRGAYEQYF. The CDR3 DNA is TGTGCCAGCACTCCTGGGGACAGGGGGGCGTACGAGCAGTACTTC.

The chain joins TRBV9 to TRBJ1-6, with D perhaps matching TRBD1 (6 bases). The CDR3 consists of 15 residues. Germline V gene data show CDR1 as SGDLS and CDR2 as YYNGEE. The V end lost 4 bases, the J end lost 6 bases, and 14 bases lay between the germline ends. In DNA form, the CDR3 reads TGTGCCAGCAGCCCACAGGGCAGGGGTAATTCACCCCTCCACTTT. Its protein product is CASSPQGRGNSPLHF.

This chain joins TRBV5-1 and TRBJ1-1, with no clear D. Trimming shortened V by 9 bases and J by 1 base, and 13 bases separated the two germline ends. The CDR3 covers 13 residues. Germline V gene sequence: CDR1 SGHRS, CDR2 YFSETQ. The CDR3 nucleotides are TGCGCCAACACTCACGGGTCGAACACTGAAGCTTTCTTT. Translating gives CANTHGSNTEAFF.

The chain uses TRBV27 and TRBJ1-6; D gene ambiguous. V shed 8 bases and J shed 7 bases, with 18 bases lying between them. The CDR3 runs 15 residues. The V gene's germline CDR1 is MNHEY and CDR2 SMNVEV (reference sequence). CDR3: CASLQTGKGNSPLHF. The CDR3 nucleotides read TGTGCCAGCCTCCAGACCGGGAAGGGAAATTCACCCCTCCACTTT.

The chain joins TRBV5-4 to TRBJ2-7; D gene unclear. Trimming took 4 bases from V and 3 from J, leaving 8 bases between them. The CDR3 contains 12 residues. CDR1 and CDR2 (germline): SGHNT, YYREEE (reference sequence). The CDR3 region is CASSRRGYEQYF. The CDR3 DNA is TGTGCCAGCAGCCGACGCGGCTACGAGCAGTACTTC.

The chain recombines TRBV7-9 with TRBJ1-6, with a tentative D call TRBD1 (5 bases). Germline V gene lookup returns CDR1 SEHNR and CDR2 FQNEAQ (reference sequence). V lost 1 base, J lost 10 bases, and 17 bases lay in between. The CDR3 spans 16 residues. The CDR3 coding sequence is TGTGCCAGCAGCTTAGGCGACAGTGCCCTAGGGTCACCCCTCCACTTT. Translated, it gives CASSLGDSALGSPLHF.

The rearrangement joins TRBV2 to TRBJ1-5, with D uncertain. V lost 8 bases, J lost 10 bases, and 15 bases lay in between. Germline V lookup: CDR1 SNHLY, CDR2 FYNNEI. The CDR3 is 12 residues long. CDR3 in DNA: TGTGCCAGCGTAAGCGATTTGGGTCCCCAGCATTTT. Encoded protein: CASVSDLGPQHF.

This chain joins TRBV5-4 and TRBJ1-1; D might be TRBD1 (6 bases). Germline values: CDR1 SGHNT, CDR2 YYREEE (reference sequence). The CDR3 runs 15 residues. V was trimmed by 4 bases and J by 1 base, leaving 14 bases between them. The CDR3 loop is CASSPQQGRNTEAFF. Here the CDR3 DNA reads TGTGCCAGCAGCCCACAACAGGGAAGGAACACTGAAGCTTTCTTT.

The chain is built from TRBV5-1 and TRBJ2-1; a possible D gene is TRBD2 (6 bases). This CDR3 has 15 amino acids. V lost 4 bases and J 5 bases, leaving 16 bases between the germline ends. Per the germline V gene, CDR1 is SGHRS and CDR2 is YFSETQ. CDR3 coding DNA: TGCGCCAGCAGCCGGACTAACCCTTCAGACAATGAGCAGTTCTTC. This codes for CASSRTNPSDNEQFF.

The chain recombines TRBV5-4 with TRBJ2-2, with TRBD2 matching over 7 bases. This CDR3 has 14 residues. Trimming at V came to 3 bases and at J to 5 bases, leaving 4 bases not matched to a gene. Per the germline V gene, CDR1 is SGHNT and CDR2 is YYREEE (reference sequence). CDR3 DNA sequence: TGTGCCAGCAGCTCAGCGGGGAGAACCGGGGAGCTGTTTTTT. Translating it yields CASSSAGRTGELFF. Together with reference TRBV5-4 and TRBJ2-2, the CDR3 gives the full variable domain: ETGVTQSPTHLIKTRGQQVTLRCSSQSGHNTVSWYQQALGQGPQFIFQYYREEENGRGNFPPRFSGLQFPNYSSELNVNALELDDSALYLCASSSAGRTGELFFGEGSRLTVL.

V gene TRBV6-5 combines with J gene TRBJ1-5; the D is unclear. Trimming took 7 bases from V and 2 from J, leaving 15 bases between them. The CDR3 contains 15 residues. From germline, CDR1 is MNHEY and CDR2 SVGAGI. The DNA for the CDR3 is TGTGCCAGCAAGGAGGGAACGAATGGCAATCAGCCCCAGCATTTT. Encoded protein: CASKEGTNGNQPQHF.

This clone turned up a few times. This rearrangement joins TRBV7-9 to TRBJ1-3, with a tentative D call TRBD1 (6 bases). There are 16 residues in the CDR3. The germline V gene encodes CDR1 SEHNR and CDR2 FQNEAQ (reference sequence). Trimming cost V 5 bases and J 1 base, with 15 bases left between them. CDR3 in amino acids: CASSLSTGSSGNTIYF. The CDR3, as DNA: TGTGCCAGCAGCCTAAGTACAGGGTCATCTGGAAACACCATATATTTT.

The CDR3 is CASSLGAGKTPEAFF. In DNA, the CDR3 is TGTGCCAGCAGCTTAGGAGCAGGGAAAACCCCTGAAGCTTTCTTT. This chain uses TRBV13 with TRBJ1-1; a weak D match, TRBD1 (5 bases). The CDR3 is 15 amino acids. CDR1 is PRHDT and CDR2 is FYEKMQ in the germline V gene (reference sequence). With 0 bases removed from V and 6 bases from J, the gap between germline ends came to 14 bases.

This chain uses TRBV6-2 or TRBV6-3 with TRBJ2-7; 9 bases agree with TRBD2. Germline V gene sequence: CDR1 MNHEY, CDR2 SVGEGT. The CDR3 is made up of 15 amino acids. After removal of 2 bases from V and 3 bases from J, the junction contained 5 bases not matched to a gene. CDR3: CASSYRSSGSYEQYF. CDR3 in DNA: TGTGCCAGCAGTTACCGTAGTAGCGGGAGCTACGAGCAGTACTTC.

This clone was seen more than once but under ten times. V usage is TRBV7-3 and J usage is TRBJ1-2, with D hard to call. Per the germline V gene, CDR1 is SGHTA and CDR2 is FQGTGA. The CDR3 is 15 amino acids. V shed 1 base and J shed 0 bases, with 9 bases lying between them. This chain's CDR3 is CASSLMGGTNYGYTF. In DNA form, the CDR3 reads TGTGCCAGCAGCTTAATGGGCGGGACTAACTATGGCTACACCTTC.

The rearrangement joins TRBV7-2 to TRBJ2-6; D gene uncertain. The V end lost 10 bases, the J end lost 2 bases, and 18 bases lay between the germline ends. Germline values: CDR1 SGHTA, CDR2 FQGNSA. This CDR3 is 16 amino acids long. CDR3 nucleotide sequence: TGTGCCACCACCTCAACTTATTCGACTGGGGCCAACGTCCTGACTTTC. It encodes CATTSTYSTGANVLTF.

The chain combines TRBV6-5 with TRBJ1-5, with D uncertain. Germline values: CDR1 MNHEY, CDR2 SVGAGI. Between the trimmed V and J ends, which lost 2 bases and 6 bases, there was a span of 11 bases. The CDR3 has 14 residues. CDR3 residues: CASSYKSVGQPQHF. The CDR3 DNA follows: TGTGCCAGCAGTTACAAGAGTGTCGGTCAGCCCCAGCATTTT.

CDR3 residues: CASSIGQSTEAFF. CDR3 coding DNA: TGTGCCAGTAGTATTGGACAGTCCACTGAAGCTTTCTTT. The rearrangement links TRBV19 to TRBJ1-1; D might be TRBD1 (6 bases). From germline, CDR1 is LNHDA and CDR2 SQIVND (reference sequence). V lost 3 bases, J lost 4 bases, and 9 bases lay in between. The CDR3 has 13 residues.

As concerns this clone: Other DNA sequences within the sample encode an identical CDR3. J is TRBJ2-3 and V is TRBV3-1 (or the pseudogene TRBV3-2), with unresolved D. The germline CDR1 and CDR2 sequences are LGHDT and YNNKEL (reference sequence). CDR3 length equals 12 residues. Trimming took off 1 base at V and 4 bases at J, with 3 bases between the two ends. In nucleotides, the CDR3 is TGTGCCAGCAGCCAAGTCGCAGATACGCAGTATTTT. It is translated as CASSQVADTQYF.

The table lists this clone with a few counts. The chain carries TRBV10-3 and TRBJ1-5, with D perhaps matching TRBD1 (5 bases). This CDR3 is built from 14 residues. Germline V gives CDR1 ENHRY, CDR2 SYGVKD. V shed 1 base and J shed 4 bases, with 8 bases lying between them. In DNA, the CDR3 is TGTGCCATCAGTGAGTTGGGGGGGAATCAGCCCCAGCATTTT. Translation gives CAISELGGNQPQHF.

The CDR3, as DNA: TGTGCCAGTAGTAAGACAGGGGTTACGAGGAACACTGAAGCTTTCTTT. It yields the protein CASSKTGVTRNTEAFF. The rearrangement uses TRBV19 and TRBJ1-1; 8 positions match TRBD1. Unmatched junction bases numbered 8, after V lost 4 bases and J lost 1 base. The CDR3 is 16 residues long. From germline, CDR1 is LNHDA and CDR2 SQIVND (reference sequence).

The J gene is TRBJ2-3, the V gene TRBV7-2; D may be TRBD2 (7 bases). The CDR3 length is 14 residues. V was pared by 4 bases and J by 6 bases, with 14 bases between. Germline values: CDR1 SGHTA, CDR2 FQGNSA. CDR3 coding DNA: TGTGCCAGCAGCTACCTTAGGGGGGGTGATACGCAGTATTTT. As protein: CASSYLRGGDTQYF.

The rearrangement links TRBV19 to TRBJ1-1; maybe TRBD1 (6 bases). Trimming took off 8 bases at V and 3 bases at J, with 16 bases between the two ends. Germline assignment: CDR1 LNHDA and CDR2 SQIVND (reference sequence). The CDR3 runs 14 residues. The CDR3 here is CASGQDRWDTEAFF. CDR3 DNA sequence: TGTGCCAGTGGTCAAGACAGGTGGGACACTGAAGCTTTCTTT.

J is TRBJ1-4 and V is TRBV7-9, with D unresolved. There are 12 residues in the CDR3. CDR1 is SEHNR and CDR2 is FQNEAQ in the germline V gene (reference sequence). V was clipped by 5 bases and J by 12 bases, with 13 bases between them. The DNA of the CDR3 is TGTGCCAGCAGCACCCCCCCCGGGGAACTGTTTTTT. Amino acids: CASSTPPGELFF.

This chain links TRBV7-9 with TRBJ1-1; 7 bases are a match to TRBD1. Per germline, CDR1 SEHNR and CDR2 FQNEAQ (reference sequence). V trimming: 4 bases; J trimming: 0 bases; junction bases outside the gene matches: 5. The CDR3 spans 15 residues. CDR3 region: CASSSPTGMNTEAFF. The CDR3 nucleotides are TGTGCCAGCAGCTCCCCGACAGGGATGAACACTGAAGCTTTCTTT. Full variable domain (missing parts from reference TRBV7-9 and TRBJ1-1): DTGVSQNPRHKITKRGQNVTFRCDPISEHNRLYWYRQTLGQGPEFLTYFQNEAQLEKSRLLSDRFSAERPKGSFSTLEIQRTEQGDSAMYLCASSSPTGMNTEAFFGQGTRLTVV.